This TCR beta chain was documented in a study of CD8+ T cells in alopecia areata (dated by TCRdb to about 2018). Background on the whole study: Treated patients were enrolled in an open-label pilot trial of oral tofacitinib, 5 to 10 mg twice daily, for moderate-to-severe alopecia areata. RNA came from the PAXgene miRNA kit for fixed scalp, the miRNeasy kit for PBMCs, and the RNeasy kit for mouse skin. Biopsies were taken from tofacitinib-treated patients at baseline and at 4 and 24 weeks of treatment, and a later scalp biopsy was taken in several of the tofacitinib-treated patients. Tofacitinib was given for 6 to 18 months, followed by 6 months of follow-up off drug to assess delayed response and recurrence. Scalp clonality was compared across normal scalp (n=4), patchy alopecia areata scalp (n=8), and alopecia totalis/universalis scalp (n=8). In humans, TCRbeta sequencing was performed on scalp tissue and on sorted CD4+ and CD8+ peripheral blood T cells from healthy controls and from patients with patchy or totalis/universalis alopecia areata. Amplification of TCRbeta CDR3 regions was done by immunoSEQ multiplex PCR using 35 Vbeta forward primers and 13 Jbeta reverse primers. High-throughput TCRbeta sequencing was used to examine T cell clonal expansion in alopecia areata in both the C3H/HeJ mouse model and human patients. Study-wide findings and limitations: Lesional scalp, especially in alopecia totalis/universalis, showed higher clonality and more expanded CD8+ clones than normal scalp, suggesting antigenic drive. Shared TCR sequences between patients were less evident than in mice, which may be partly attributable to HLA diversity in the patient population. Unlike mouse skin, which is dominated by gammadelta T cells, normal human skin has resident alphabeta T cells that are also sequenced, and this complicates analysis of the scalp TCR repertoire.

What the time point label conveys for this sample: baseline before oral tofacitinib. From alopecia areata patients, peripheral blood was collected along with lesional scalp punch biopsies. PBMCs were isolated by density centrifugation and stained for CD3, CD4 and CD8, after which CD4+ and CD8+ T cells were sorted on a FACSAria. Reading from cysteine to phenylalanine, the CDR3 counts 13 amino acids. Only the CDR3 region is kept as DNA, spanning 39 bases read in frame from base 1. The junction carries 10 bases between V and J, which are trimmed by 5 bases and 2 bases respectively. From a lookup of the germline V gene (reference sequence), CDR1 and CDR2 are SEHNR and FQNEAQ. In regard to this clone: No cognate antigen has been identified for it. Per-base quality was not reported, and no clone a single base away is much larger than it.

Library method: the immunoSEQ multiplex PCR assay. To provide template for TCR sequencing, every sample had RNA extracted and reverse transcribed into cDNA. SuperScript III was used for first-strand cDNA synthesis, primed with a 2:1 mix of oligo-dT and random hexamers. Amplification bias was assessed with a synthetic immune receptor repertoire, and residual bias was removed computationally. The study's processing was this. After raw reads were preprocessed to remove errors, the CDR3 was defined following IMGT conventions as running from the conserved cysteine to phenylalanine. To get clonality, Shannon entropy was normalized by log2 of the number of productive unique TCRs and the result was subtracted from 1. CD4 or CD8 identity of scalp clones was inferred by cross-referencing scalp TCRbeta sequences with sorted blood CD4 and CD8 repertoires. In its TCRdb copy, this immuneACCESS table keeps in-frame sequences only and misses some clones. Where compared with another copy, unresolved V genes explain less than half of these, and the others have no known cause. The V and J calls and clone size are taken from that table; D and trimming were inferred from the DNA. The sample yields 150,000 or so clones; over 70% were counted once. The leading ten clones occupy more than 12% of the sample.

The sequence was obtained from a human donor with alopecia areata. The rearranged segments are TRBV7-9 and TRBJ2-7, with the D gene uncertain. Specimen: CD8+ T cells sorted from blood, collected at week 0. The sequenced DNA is TGTGCCAGCAGCAGGGTTGAAACCTACGAGCAGTACTTC. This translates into CASSRVETYEQYF.